This paragraph covers one TCR beta chain sequence. A single count supports this clone. Its antigen remains unidentified. No base quality information exists; no much larger clone differs at one position. These data come from a study of blood T cell repertoires in COVID-19 (dated by TCRdb to 2020 to 2022). Regarding the research as a whole: The collaborator samples originated in the United States, Italy and Spain and spanned the acute and convalescent phases of COVID-19. Where available, HLA class I and class II types were obtained from metadata supplied by the sample provider rather than from assay-based typing. A freely available public database, intended as a resource for researchers studying the immune response to SARS-CoV-2, is where the repertoires were released. Nearly every sample came with metadata listing a de-identified subject ID, COVID-19 status, age in years and sex. The dataset comprised deeply sampled blood TCRbeta repertoires from subjects exposed to, actively infected with, or recovered from COVID-19. The material from the prospective study consisted of cDNA or gDNA derived from T cells, B-cell-depleted T cells, or PBMCs. Samples came from the ongoing ImmuneRACE study (first 160 participants) plus 1,254 subjects from 6 global collaborators. Broader findings and caveats from the paper: How much clinical and demographic metadata was included differed by source and by participant, and the metadata was provided uncurated.

Whole blood was collected in K2EDTA tubes by collaborating institutions according to the institutions' own protocols. For TCRbeta analysis, collaborators shipped samples as frozen whole blood, isolated PBMCs, or DNA extracted from either of those sample types. CDR1 is given as SGHDT and CDR2 as YYEEEE, both from the germline V gene. Taken from cysteine to phenylalanine, the CDR3 has 13 residues. The read is trimmed to its CDR3 DNA, 39 bases read in frame from base 1. Trimming takes 6 bases off V and 7 bases off J; junction bases not matched to a gene: 8. The immunoSEQ Assay, a bias-controlled multiplex PCR, was used to amplify TCRbeta CDR3 regions from genomic DNA. For the original study's pipeline: The number of nucleated cells in each sample was estimated by amplification of reference gene primers within the assay. To quantify the absolute abundance of each unique TCRbeta CDR3 rearrangement, sequence reads were collapsed and filtered. Productive Simpson clonality was computed per sample as the square root of Simpson's diversity index over productive rearrangements. Sourced from immuneACCESS, this table was stored by TCRdb with only in-frame sequences that have V and J called. A share of the clones is absent; for the studies checked, an unresolved V gene accounts for under half, and the remainder has no known explanation. V and J calls and clone size are those listed in that table; D and trimming were worked out from the DNA. Here the sample has around 45,000 clones; about 89% occur a single time. The ten biggest clones cover roughly 6% of the sample.

The chain couples TRBV5-6 to TRBJ1-2, and 8 junctional nucleotides match TRBD1. The origin of this receptor is a man between 65 and 80 years old with active COVID-19. Material: peripheral blood. The CDR3 protein sequence reads: CASNLQGVGGYTF. In nucleotides, the sequence is TGTGCCAGCAACCTACAGGGGGTAGGTGGCTACACCTTC.